This T cell receptor beta chain was captured in a study of tumor-infiltrating lymphocytes in oesophageal squamous cell carcinoma. The CDR3 spans 13 residues. Per germline, CDR1 SGHVT and CDR2 SQSDAQ. MiXCR, run by TCRdb on the PCR reads, gives a single entry per CDR3 protein. The sample has approximately 10,000 distinct CDR3 sequences; about 60% are singletons. This sequence was found in a female donor with esophageal squamous cell carcinoma. This chain joins TRBV7-4 and TRBJ2-3; possibly TRBD1 or TRBD2 for D (6 bases each). The J call may be faulty, since TRBJ2-7 better matches the DNA end. Sequenced: esophageal tumor tissue. The chain's CDR3 is CASSIGGGYEQYF. The CDR3 nucleotides are TGTGCCAGCAGCATTGGAGGGGGCTACGAGCAGTACTTC.